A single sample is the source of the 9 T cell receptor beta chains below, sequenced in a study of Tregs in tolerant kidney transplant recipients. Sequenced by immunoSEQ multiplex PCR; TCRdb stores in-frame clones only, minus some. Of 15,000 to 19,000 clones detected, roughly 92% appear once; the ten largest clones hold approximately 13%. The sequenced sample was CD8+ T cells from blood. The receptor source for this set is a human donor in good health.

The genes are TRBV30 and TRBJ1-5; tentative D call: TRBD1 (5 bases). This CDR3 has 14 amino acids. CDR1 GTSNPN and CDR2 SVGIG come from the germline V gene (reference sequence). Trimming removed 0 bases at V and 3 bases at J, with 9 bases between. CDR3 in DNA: TGTGCCTGGAGTGTGATGGGGGACAATCAGCCCCAGCATTTT. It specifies CAWSVMGDNQPQHF.

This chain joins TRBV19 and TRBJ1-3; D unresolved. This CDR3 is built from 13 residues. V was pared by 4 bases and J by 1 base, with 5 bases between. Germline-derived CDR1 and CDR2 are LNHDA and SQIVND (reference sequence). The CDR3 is CASSNLSGNTIYF. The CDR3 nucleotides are TGTGCCAGTAGTAACCTGTCTGGAAACACCATATATTTT. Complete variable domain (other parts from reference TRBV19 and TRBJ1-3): DGGITQSPKYLFRKEGQNVTLSCEQNLNHDAMYWYRQDPGQGLRLIYYSQIVNDFQKGDIAEGYSVSREKKESFPLTVTSAQKNPTAFYLCASSNLSGNTIYFGEGSWLTVV.

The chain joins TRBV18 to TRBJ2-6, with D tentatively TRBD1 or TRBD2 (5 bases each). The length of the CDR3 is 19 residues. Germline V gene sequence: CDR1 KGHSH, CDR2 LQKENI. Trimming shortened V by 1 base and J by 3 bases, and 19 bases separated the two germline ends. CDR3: CASSPLRPGTFDGANVLTF. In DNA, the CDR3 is TGTGCCAGCTCACCACTCCGGCCAGGGACCTTTGATGGGGCCAACGTCCTGACTTTC.

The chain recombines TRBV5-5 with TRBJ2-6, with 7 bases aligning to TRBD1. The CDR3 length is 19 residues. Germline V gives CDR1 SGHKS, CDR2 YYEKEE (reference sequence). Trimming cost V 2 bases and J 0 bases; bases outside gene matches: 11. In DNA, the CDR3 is TGTGCCAGCAGCTTCGTCTACGGACAGGAGATCTCTGGGGCCAACGTCCTGACTTTC. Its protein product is CASSFVYGQEISGANVLTF. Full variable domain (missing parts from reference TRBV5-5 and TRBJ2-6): DAGVTQSPTHLIKTRGQQVTLRCSPISGHKSVSWYQQVLGQGPQFIFQYYEKEERGRGNFPDRFSARQFPNYSSELNVNALLLGDSALYLCASSFVYGQEISGANVLTFGAGSRLTVL.

The CDR3 bases are TGCGCCAGCAGCTTAAAGGGTGCAGCAGATGGCTACACCTTC. Its translation: CASSLKGAADGYTF. The rearrangement links TRBV5-1 to TRBJ1-2, with D unresolved. Germline CDR1 and CDR2: SGHRS and YFSETQ. V shed 2 bases and J shed 6 bases, with 14 bases lying between them. CDR3 length equals 14 residues.

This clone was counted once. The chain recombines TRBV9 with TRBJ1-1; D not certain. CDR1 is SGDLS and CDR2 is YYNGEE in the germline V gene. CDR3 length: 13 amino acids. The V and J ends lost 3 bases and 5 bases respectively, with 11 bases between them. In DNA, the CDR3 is TGTGCCAGCAGCGCCGGATGGGTGACTGAAGCTTTCTTT. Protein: CASSAGWVTEAFF.

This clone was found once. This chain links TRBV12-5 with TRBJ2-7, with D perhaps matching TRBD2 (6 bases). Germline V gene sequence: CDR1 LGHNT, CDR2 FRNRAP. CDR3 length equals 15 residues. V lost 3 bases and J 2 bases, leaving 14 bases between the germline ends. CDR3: CASGFIQRATYEQYF. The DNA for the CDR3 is TGTGCTAGTGGTTTTATCCAGCGGGCCACCTACGAGCAGTACTTC.

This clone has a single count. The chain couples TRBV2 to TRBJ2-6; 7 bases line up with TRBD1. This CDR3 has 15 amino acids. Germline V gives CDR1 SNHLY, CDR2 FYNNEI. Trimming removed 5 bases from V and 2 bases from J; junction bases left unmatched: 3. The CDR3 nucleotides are TGTGCCAGCAGTTTCACAGGGGCTGGGGCCAACGTCCTGACTTTC. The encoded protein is CASSFTGAGANVLTF.

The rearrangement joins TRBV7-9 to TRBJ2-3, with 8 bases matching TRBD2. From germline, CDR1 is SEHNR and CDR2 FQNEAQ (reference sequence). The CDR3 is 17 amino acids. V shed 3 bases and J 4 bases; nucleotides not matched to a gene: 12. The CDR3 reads CASSFIGGRLGADTQYF. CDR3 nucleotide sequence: TGTGCCAGCAGCTTCATCGGCGGGAGGCTGGGGGCAGATACGCAGTATTTT.